The rows below give T cell receptor beta chains drawn from one sample of a study of vaccination and CD4 T cells after COVID-19. Antigen specificity for these receptors is unknown. Each CDR3 protein gets one entry after TCRdb re-called the PCR reads with MiXCR. The sample has 15,000 to 20,000 distinct CDR3 sequences, about 61% seen once. The sequencing sample was made of CD4+ T cells from blood, cultured in vitro. These receptor sequences come from a human donor who had recovered from COVID-19. Each CDR3 is given with its conserved first and last residue. Fields, in order: J gene, clone size, D gene, V gene, CDR3 DNA, CDR3 protein. D genes are given only for firm matches. The listing skips clone size in some rows; elsewhere it reads once, few, many or a size class.

TRBJ1-1 NA TRBD1 TRBV5-6 TGTGCCAGCAGCTTGCCAGGGGGGTTGCCTGAAGCTTTCTTT CASSLPGGLPEAFF
TRBJ2-7 NA NA TRBV12-3/TRBV12-4 TGTGCCAGCACCCTGTCTGGGGCCTCATACGAGCAGTACTTC CASTLSGASYEQYF
TRBJ2-7 NA NA TRBV6-1 TGTGCCAGCAGTGAAGCGCCGGGACCCTCCTACGAGCAGTACTTC CASSEAPGPSYEQYF
TRBJ1-2 NA NA TRBV19 TGTGCCAGTAGTATGATGGTTTTTAACTATGGCTACACCTTC CASSMMVFNYGYTF
TRBJ1-2 NA NA TRBV6-1 TGTGCCAGCAGTGAAGCGTCGCCAGATGGCTACACCTTC CASSEASPDGYTF
TRBJ1-1 few NA TRBV20-1 TGCAGTGCTAGGCAACAGGGTAAGAACACTGAAGCTTTCTTT CSARQQGKNTEAFF
TRBJ1-3 once NA TRBV12-3/TRBV12-4 TGTGCCAGCACCTCTCCCAGGGGACGAGGAAACACCATATATTTT CASTSPRGRGNTIYF
TRBJ2-5 few TRBD2 TRBV5-5 TGTGCCAGCAGCTTGGAGACTAGCGGATTCTACCAAGAGACCCAGTACTTC CASSLETSGFYQETQYF
TRBJ1-2 few NA TRBV15 TGTGCCACCAGCAGGGACAGTAACTATGGCTACACCTTC CATSRDSNYGYTF
TRBJ2-7 NA NA TRBV6-5 TGTGCCAGCAGTTACTCGTTGGCAGCAGGTCGCTACGAGCAGTACTTC CASSYSLAAGRYEQYF
TRBJ1-1 NA TRBD1 TRBV27 TGTGCCAGCAGTTTATCCAACGACAGGGCGGATGAAGCTTTCTTT CASSLSNDRADEAFF
TRBJ2-7 few TRBD2 TRBV5-4 TGTGCCAGCAGCCCGGGGACTAGCGAGGGGAGGGAGCAGTACTTC CASSPGTSEGREQYF
TRBJ2-5 NA NA TRBV27 TGTGCCAGCAGTTCGGCCGGGGCGGGTTCGGAGACCCAGTACTTC CASSSAGAGSETQYF
TRBJ1-2 few NA TRBV6-1 TGTGCCAGCAGTGACTTGGGGTCCTATGGCTACACCTTC CASSDLGSYGYTF
TRBJ1-5 few TRBD1 TRBV10-3 TGTGCCATCAGTGCAGGGGGTGAGAGCAATCAGCCCCAGCATTTT CAISAGGESNQPQHF
TRBJ1-1 NA TRBD1 TRBV20-1 TGCAGTGCTAGAGGACAGACAGGGGGATTCACTGAAGCTTTCTTT CSARGQTGGFTEAFF
TRBJ2-5 NA TRBD1 TRBV5-1 TGCGCCAGCAGCTCAGGGACAGCTAAAGAGACCCAGTACTTC CASSSGTAKETQYF
TRBJ2-3 NA NA TRBV11-2 TGTGCCAGCAGCTTAGAGGCAGGGGGCACAGATACGCAGTATTTT CASSLEAGGTDTQYF
TRBJ2-5 NA NA TRBV20-1 TGCAGTGCTAGAGTTACAGCGCGGGAGACCCAGTACTTC CSARVTARETQYF
TRBJ1-5 NA NA TRBV2 TGTGCCAGCAGCGGGGACAATCAGCCCCAGCATTTT CASSGDNQPQHF
TRBJ1-6 NA TRBD1 TRBV6-5 TGTGCCAGCAGTTACAGCAGGGGGGATTCACCCCTCCACTTT CASSYSRGDSPLHF
TRBJ1-4 NA NA TRBV15 TGTGCCACCAGCTGGGGACTGTCGAATGAAAAACTGTTTTTT CATSWGLSNEKLFF
TRBJ1-2 NA NA TRBV7-2 TGTGCCAGCAGCTTAGACGGGGGGTATGGCTACACCTTC CASSLDGGYGYTF
TRBJ1-5 NA TRBD1 TRBV27 TGTGCCAGCAGAGACCAGGGGGAATGGCTGCCCCAGCATTTT CASRDQGEWLPQHF
TRBJ1-1 once NA TRBV5-1 TGCGCCAGCAGCCCCGATGGCGGGAACACTGAAGCTTTCTTT CASSPDGGNTEAFF
TRBJ2-5 NA TRBD1 TRBV7-2 TGTGCCAGCAGCTTAAGGGGGCGCGGAAGAGAGACCCAGTACTTC CASSLRGRGRETQYF
TRBJ1-1 few TRBD1 TRBV11-3 TGTGCCAGCAGCCGGACAGGGCGCGGCACTGAAGCTTTCTTT CASSRTGRGTEAFF
TRBJ1-1 few NA TRBV11-2 TGTGCCAGCAGCTTAGAGGGGGGGATCACTGAAGCTTTCTTT CASSLEGGITEAFF
TRBJ2-7 few TRBD2 TRBV7-9 TGTGCCAGCAGCTATCTAGCGGGGGGGTCCTACGAGCAGTACTTC CASSYLAGGSYEQYF
TRBJ2-7 NA NA TRBV2 TGTGCCAGCGGGAGGAATCGGGAGCAGTACTTC CASGRNREQYF
TRBJ2-7 NA TRBD2 TRBV27 TGTGCCAGCAGAGTAAACCCTAGCGGGAGGGATTGGGAGCAGTACTTC CASRVNPSGRDWEQYF
TRBJ2-5 NA NA TRBV6-1 TGTGCCAGCAGGACAGGGGAGGGGACCCAGTACTTC CASRTGEGTQYF
TRBJ2-7 few NA TRBV20-1 TGCAGTGCTAGAGGTTCCACTCACCAACCCGAGCAGTACTTC CSARGSTHQPEQYF
TRBJ1-1 NA NA TRBV7-2 TGTGCCAGCAGCTCTCAGAACAGCATGAACACTGAAGCTTTCTTT CASSSQNSMNTEAFF
TRBJ2-2 NA TRBD1 TRBV11-2 TGTGCCAGCAGCTGGACAGGGAGCGAAACCGGGGAGCTGTTTTTT CASSWTGSETGELFF
TRBJ2-5 NA TRBD2 TRBV9 TGTGCCAGCAGCGTTACTAGCGCCCAAGAGACCCAGTACTTC CASSVTSAQETQYF
TRBJ2-3 NA TRBD2 TRBV6-1 TGTGCCAGCAGGGTAGCGGGGGGCAACACAGATACGCAGTATTTT CASRVAGGNTDTQYF
TRBJ2-7 NA NA TRBV20-1 TGCAGTGCTAGTAAGACAGGCTACGAGCAGTACTTC CSASKTGYEQYF
TRBJ1-2 NA NA TRBV7-9 TGTGCCAGCAGCCCGGAAGACTATGGCTACACCTTC CASSPEDYGYTF
TRBJ2-1 few NA TRBV15 TGTGCCACCAGCAGAGATACGGCAGGTGAGCAGTTCTTC CATSRDTAGEQFF